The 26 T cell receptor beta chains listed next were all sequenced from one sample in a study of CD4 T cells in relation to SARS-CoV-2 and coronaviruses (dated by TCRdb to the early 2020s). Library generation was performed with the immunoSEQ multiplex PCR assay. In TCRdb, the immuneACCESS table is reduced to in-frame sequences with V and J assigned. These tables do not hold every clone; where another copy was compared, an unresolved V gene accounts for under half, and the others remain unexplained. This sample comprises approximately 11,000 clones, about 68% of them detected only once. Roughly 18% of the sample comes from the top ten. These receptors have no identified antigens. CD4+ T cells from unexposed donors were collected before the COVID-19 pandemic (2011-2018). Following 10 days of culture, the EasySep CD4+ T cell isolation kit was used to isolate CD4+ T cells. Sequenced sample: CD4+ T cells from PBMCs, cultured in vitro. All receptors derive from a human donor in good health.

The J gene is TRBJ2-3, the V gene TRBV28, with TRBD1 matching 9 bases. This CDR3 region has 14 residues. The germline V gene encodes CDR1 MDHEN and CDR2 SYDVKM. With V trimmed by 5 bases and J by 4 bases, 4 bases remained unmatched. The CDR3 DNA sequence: TGTGCCAGCAGTCCACAGGGGGCAGCAGATACGCAGTATTTT. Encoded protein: CASSPQGAADTQYF.

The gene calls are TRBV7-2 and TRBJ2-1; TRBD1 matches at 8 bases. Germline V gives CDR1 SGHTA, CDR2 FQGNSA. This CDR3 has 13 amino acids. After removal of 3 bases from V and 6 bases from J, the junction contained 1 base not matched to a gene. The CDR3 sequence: CASSFGQGNEQFF. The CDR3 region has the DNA TGTGCCAGCAGCTTTGGACAGGGCAATGAGCAGTTCTTC. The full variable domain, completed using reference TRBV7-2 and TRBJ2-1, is GAGVSQSPSNKVTEKGKDVELRCDPISGHTALYWYRQSLGQGLEFLIYFQGNSAPDKSGLPSDRFSAERTGGSVSTLTIQRTQQEDSAVYLCASSFGQGNEQFFGPGTRLTVL.

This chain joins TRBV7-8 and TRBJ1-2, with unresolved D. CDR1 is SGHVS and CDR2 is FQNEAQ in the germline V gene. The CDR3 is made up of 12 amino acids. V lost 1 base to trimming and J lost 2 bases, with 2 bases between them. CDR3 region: CASSLENYGYTF. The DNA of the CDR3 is TGTGCCAGCAGCTTAGAGAACTATGGCTACACCTTC.

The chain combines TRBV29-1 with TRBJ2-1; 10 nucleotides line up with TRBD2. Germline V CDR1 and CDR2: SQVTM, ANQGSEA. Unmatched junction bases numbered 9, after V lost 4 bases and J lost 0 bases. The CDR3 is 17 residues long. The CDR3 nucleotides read TGCAGCGTTGGTGGGCTAGCGGGGGCAAGCTCCTACAATGAGCAGTTCTTC. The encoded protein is CSVGGLAGASSYNEQFF.

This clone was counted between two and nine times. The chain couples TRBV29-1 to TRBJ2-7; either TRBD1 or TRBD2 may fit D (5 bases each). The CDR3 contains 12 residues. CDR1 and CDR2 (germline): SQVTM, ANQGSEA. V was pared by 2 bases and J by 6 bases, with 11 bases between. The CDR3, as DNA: TGCAGCGTTGAATCCCCCGGGACCGAGCAGTACTTC. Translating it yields CSVESPGTEQYF.

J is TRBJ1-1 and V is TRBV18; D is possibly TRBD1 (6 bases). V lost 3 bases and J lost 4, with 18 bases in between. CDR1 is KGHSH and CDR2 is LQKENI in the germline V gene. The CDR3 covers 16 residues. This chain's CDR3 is CASSPGHPGGSTEAFF. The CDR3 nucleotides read TGTGCCAGCTCACCGGGACACCCCGGAGGGTCCACTGAAGCTTTCTTT.

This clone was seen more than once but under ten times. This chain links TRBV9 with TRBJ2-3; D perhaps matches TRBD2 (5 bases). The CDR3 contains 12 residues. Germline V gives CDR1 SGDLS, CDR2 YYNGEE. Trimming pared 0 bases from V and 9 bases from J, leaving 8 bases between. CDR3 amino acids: CASSVERGTQYF. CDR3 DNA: TGTGCCAGCAGCGTAGAGCGCGGGACGCAGTATTTT.

CDR3: CASSEYGSYNEQFF. DNA of the CDR3: TGTGCCAGCAGTGAATATGGATCCTACAATGAGCAGTTCTTC. This rearrangement joins TRBV2 to TRBJ2-1, with D unclear. Trimming pared 2 bases from V and 1 base from J, leaving 6 bases between. Germline V gene sequence: CDR1 SNHLY, CDR2 FYNNEI. The CDR3 has 14 amino acids.

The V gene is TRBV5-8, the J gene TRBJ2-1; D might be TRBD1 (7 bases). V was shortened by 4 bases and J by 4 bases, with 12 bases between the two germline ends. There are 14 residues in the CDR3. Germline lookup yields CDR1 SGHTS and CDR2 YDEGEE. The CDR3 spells CASSPGGMYNEQFF. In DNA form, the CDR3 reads TGTGCCAGCAGCCCAGGGGGGATGTACAATGAGCAGTTCTTC.

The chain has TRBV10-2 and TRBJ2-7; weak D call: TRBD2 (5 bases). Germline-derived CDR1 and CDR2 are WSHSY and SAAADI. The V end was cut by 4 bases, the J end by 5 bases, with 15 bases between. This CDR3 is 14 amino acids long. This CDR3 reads CASSVGLAENEQYF. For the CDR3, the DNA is TGCGCCAGCAGTGTAGGGCTAGCTGAAAACGAGCAGTACTTC.

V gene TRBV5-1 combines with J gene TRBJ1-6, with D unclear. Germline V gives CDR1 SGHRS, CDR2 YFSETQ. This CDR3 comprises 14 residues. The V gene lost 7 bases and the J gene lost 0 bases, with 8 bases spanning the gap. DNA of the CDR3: TGCGCCAGCCAACCGGGCTCCTATAATTCACCCCTCCACTTT. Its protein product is CASQPGSYNSPLHF.

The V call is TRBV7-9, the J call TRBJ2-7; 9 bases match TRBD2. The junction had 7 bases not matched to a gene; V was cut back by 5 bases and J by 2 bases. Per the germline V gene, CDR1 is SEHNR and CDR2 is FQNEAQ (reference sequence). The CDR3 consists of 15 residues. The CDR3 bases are TGTGCCAGCAGCATAGGACTAGCGATGGCCTACGAGCAGTACTTC. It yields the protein CASSIGLAMAYEQYF.

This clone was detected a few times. Written as DNA, the CDR3 is TGTGCCAGCAGTGAACTGGCAGGGATAACTGAAGCTTTCTTT. This translates into CASSELAGITEAFF. This rearrangement joins TRBV6-1 to TRBJ1-1, with D tentatively TRBD1 (5 bases). There are 14 residues in the CDR3. V was pared by 2 bases and J by 5 bases, with 12 bases between. Germline CDR1 and CDR2: MNHNS and SASEGT.

The CDR3, as DNA: TGTGCCAGCAGCCAAGACTTGCGGGAGGGTCCCCTCGGATACGAGCAGTACTTC. Protein product: CASSQDLREGPLGYEQYF. The chain uses TRBV3-1 (or the pseudogene TRBV3-2) and TRBJ2-7; 9 nucleotides align to TRBD2. The V segment lost 0 bases and the J segment 4 bases; nucleotides outside the gene matches: 13. There are 18 residues in the CDR3. The germline V gene has CDR1 LGHDT and CDR2 YNNKEL (reference sequence).

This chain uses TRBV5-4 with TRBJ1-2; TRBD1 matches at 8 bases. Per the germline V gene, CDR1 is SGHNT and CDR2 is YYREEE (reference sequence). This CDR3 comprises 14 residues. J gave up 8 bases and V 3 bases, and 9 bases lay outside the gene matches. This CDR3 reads CASSSPGQGQGYTF. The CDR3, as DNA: TGTGCCAGCAGCTCCCCTGGACAGGGTCAAGGCTACACCTTC.

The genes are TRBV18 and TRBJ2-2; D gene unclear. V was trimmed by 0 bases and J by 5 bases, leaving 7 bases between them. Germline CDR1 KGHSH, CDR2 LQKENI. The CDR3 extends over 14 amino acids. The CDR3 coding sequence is TGTGCCAGCTCACCACCCAGGCATACCGGGGAGCTGTTTTTT. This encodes CASSPPRHTGELFF. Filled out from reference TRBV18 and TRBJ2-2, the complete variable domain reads NAGVMQNPRHLVRRRGQEARLRCSPMKGHSHVYWYRQLPEEGLKFMVYLQKENIIDESGMPKERFSAEFPKEGPSILRIQQVVRGDSAAYFCASSPPRHTGELFFGEGSRLTVL.

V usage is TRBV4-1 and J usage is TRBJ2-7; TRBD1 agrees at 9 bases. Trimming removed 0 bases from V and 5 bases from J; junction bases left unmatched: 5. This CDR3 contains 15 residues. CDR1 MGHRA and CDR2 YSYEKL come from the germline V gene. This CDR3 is CASSQEGQGINEQYF. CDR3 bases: TGCGCCAGCAGCCAAGAGGGACAGGGTATTAACGAGCAGTACTTC.

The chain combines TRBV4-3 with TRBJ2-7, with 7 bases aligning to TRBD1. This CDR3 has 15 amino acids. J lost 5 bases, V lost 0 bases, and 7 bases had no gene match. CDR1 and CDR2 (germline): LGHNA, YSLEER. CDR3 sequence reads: CASSQDRGGENEQYF. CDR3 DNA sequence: TGCGCCAGCAGCCAAGATAGAGGGGGCGAGAACGAGCAGTACTTC.

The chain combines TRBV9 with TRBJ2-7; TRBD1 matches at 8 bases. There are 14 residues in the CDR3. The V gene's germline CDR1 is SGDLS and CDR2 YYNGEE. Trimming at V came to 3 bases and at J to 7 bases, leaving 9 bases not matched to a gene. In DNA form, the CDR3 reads TGTGCCAGCAGCGCCGGGACAGGAACTTGGGAGCAGTACTTC. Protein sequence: CASSAGTGTWEQYF.

The CDR3 is CASSQLGSWDTQYF. Written as DNA, the CDR3 is TGTGCCAGCAGCCAGTTAGGGTCTTGGGATACGCAGTATTTT. J is TRBJ2-3 and V is TRBV7-2; D is unclear. Between the trimmed V and J ends, which lost 5 bases and 6 bases, there was a span of 15 bases. The length of the CDR3 is 14 residues. Germline CDR1 reads SGHTA; CDR2 reads FQGNSA.

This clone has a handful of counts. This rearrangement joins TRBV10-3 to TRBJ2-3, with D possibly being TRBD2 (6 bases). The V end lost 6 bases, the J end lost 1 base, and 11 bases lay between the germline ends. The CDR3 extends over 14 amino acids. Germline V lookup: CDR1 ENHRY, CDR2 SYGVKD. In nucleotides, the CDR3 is TGTGCCATCAGGGCCGGAGGGGGCACAGATACGCAGTATTTT. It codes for CAIRAGGGTDTQYF.

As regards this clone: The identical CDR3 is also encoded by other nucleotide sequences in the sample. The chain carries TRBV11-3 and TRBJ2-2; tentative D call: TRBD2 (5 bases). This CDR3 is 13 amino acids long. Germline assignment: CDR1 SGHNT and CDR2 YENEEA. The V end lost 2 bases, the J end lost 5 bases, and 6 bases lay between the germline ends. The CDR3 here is CASSLRGTGELFF. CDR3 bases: TGTGCCAGCAGCTTAAGAGGGACCGGGGAGCTGTTTTTT.

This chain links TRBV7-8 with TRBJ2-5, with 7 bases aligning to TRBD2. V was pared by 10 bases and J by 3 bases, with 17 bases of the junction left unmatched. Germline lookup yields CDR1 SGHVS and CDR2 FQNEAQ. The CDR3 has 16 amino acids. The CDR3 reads CATEPKRDPHKETQYF. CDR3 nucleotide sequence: TGTGCCACCGAACCCAAGCGGGACCCCCATAAAGAGACCCAGTACTTC.

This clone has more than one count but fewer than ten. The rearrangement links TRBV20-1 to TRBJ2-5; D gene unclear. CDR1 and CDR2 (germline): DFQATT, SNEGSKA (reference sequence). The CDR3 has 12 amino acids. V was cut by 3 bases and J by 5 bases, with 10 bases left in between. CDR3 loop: CSASLSEETQYF. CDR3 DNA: TGCAGTGCTAGTCTCTCAGAGGAGACCCAGTACTTC.

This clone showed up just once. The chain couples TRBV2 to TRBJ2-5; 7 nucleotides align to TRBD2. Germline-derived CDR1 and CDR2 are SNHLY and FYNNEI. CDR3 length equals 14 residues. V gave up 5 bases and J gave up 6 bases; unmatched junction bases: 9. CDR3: CASSSVSGSQTQYF. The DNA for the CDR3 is TGTGCCAGCAGTTCGGTTAGCGGGTCCCAGACCCAGTACTTC.

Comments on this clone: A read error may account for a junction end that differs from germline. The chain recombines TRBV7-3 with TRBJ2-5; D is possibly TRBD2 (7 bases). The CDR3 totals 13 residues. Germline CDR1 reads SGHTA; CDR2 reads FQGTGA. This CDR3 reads CASSLREGENQYF. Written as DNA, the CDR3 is TGTGCCAGCAGCTTAAGGGAGGGGGAGAACCAGTACTTC.